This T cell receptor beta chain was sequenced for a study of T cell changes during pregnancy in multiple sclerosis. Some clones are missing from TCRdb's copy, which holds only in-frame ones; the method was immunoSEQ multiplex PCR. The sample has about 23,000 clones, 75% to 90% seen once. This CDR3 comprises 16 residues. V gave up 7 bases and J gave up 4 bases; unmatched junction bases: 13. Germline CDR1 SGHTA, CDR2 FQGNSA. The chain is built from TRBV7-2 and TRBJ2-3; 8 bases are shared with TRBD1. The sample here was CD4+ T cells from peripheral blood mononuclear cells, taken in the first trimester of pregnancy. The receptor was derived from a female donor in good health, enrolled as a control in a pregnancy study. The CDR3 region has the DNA TGTGCCAGCACCCTTGCCGGTGGCAGGGGGCCAGATACGCAGTATTTT. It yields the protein CASTLAGGRGPDTQYF.